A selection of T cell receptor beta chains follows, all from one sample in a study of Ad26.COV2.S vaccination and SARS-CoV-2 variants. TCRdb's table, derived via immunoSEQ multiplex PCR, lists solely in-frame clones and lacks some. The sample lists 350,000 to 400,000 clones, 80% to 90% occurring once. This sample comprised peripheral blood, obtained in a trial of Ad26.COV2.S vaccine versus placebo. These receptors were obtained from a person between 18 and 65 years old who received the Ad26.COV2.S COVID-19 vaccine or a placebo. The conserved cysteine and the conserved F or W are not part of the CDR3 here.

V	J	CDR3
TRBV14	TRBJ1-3	ASSQVTGSGNTIY
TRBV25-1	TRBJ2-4	ASSEVVGAQY
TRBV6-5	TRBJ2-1	ASSTEGLAGDEQF
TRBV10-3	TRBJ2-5	AISGGQEETQY
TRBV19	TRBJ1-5	ASSPWGDRGSPNQPQH
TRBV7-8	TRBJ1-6	ASSPVLRNSPLH
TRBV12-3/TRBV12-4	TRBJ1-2	ASSLRTGDGYT
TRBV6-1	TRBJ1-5	ASSAGGGRSNQPQH
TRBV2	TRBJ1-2	ASSEAGIGYGYT
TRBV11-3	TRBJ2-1	ASSSRGKDEQF
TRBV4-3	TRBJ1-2	ASSQDLGTDYGYT
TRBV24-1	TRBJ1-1	ATSELRTGSSDTEAF
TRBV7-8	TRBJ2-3	ASSRSGTGLPDTQY
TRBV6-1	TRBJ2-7	ASSEGSSYEQY
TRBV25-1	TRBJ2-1	ASSEGGSYNEQF
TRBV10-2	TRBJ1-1	ASSDPAGPSTEAF
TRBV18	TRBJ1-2	ASSTGPDWGYT
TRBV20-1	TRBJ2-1	SASFWQNEQF
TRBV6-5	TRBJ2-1	ASSLLQGDYNEQF
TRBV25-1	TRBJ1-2	ASSGGDRVGYGYT
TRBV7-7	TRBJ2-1	ASSWGGGNEQF
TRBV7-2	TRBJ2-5	ASSLGFVAREGTQY
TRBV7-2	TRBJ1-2	ASSIAGAPGGYT
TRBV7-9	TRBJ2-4	ASSWVRGVGNIQY
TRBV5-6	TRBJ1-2	ASRSTANYGYT
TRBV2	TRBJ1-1	ASRDSAGPEAF
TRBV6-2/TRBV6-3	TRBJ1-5	ASSSPGASRDQPQH
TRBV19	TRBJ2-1	ASRPGLSSYNEQF
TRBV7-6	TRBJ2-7	ASSLPRTYEQY
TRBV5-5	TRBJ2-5	ASSPSDSRETQY
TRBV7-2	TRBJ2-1	ASSLGGGAKEQF
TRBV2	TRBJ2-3	ASSDTSGGATDTQY
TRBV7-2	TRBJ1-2	ASSLTHRDYGYT
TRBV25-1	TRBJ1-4	ASSDDRGRKLF
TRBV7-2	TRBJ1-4	ASSPGDREFEKLF
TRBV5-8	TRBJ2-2	ASSLTTRAGSTGELF
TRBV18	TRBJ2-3	ASSPKDGPDTQY
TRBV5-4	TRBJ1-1	ASSSRLRNTEAF
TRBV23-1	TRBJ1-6	ASSLSSPLH
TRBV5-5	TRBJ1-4	ASSGGTDATNEKLF
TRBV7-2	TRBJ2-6	ASSLDSGGATGANVLT
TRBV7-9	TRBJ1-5	ASTRGNDQPQH
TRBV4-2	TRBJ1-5	ASSQGGQPQH
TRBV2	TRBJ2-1	ASNSDNEQF
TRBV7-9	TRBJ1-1	AGGGSGNTEAF
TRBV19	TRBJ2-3	ASSMDAPGLAATDTQY
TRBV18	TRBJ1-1	ASSGQGRSEAF
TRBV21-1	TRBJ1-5	ASSRGQNPNQPQH
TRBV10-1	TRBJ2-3	ASSDGTGKDTQY
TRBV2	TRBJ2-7	ASTISLAGDYEQY
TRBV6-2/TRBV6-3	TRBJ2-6	ASSYSGANVLT
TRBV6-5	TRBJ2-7	ASSQTSHEQY
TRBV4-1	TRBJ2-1	ASSQGGLAVIGEQF
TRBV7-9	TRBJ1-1	ASSRRGLSGGAVGTEAF
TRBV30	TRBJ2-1	AWSVSTYNEQF
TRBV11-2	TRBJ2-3	ASRAADTQY
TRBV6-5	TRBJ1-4	ASTGNEKLF
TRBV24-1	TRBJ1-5	ATSAEGTLRQPQH
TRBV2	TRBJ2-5	ASSEQGGFQETQY